Below, 30 T cell receptor beta chains from the same sample are listed, as sequenced in a study of identical twins. TCRdb called the 5' RACE reads again in MiXCR, with one record for every CDR3 protein. The table lists around 300,000 distinct CDR3 sequences, about 8.3% of them singletons, with roughly 2.1% in the top ten. The data were also submitted as part of a second study, on yellow fever vaccine responses in identical twins.

The sequencing sample was made of memory (CD45RO+) T cells sorted from blood. These receptors originate from a woman aged 18 to 35 in good health.

The rearrangement links TRBV7-9 to TRBJ2-7; the match to TRBD2 covers 9 bases. The germline gives CDR1 SEHNR, CDR2 FQNEAQ (reference sequence). The V and J ends lost 2 bases and 4 bases, in that order; junction bases with no gene match: 6. The CDR3 runs 15 residues. CDR3 protein: CASSLWTSARYEQYF. The CDR3 DNA follows: TGTGCCAGCAGCTTATGGACTAGCGCGAGATACGAGCAGTACTTC.

This clonotype was seen a handful of times. The genes are TRBV7-9 and TRBJ2-7; D ambiguous. The CDR3 extends over 13 amino acids. Trimming left V 0 bases short and J 3 bases short, with 6 bases between. From germline, CDR1 is SEHNR and CDR2 FQNEAQ (reference sequence). CDR3 DNA sequence: TGTGCCAGCAGCTTAGCGGGCCTCTACGAGCAGTACTTC. It translates to CASSLAGLYEQYF.

The chain is built from TRBV5-5 and TRBJ2-2; 10 nucleotides match TRBD2. The CDR3 has 15 amino acids. CDR1 SGHKS and CDR2 YYEKEE come from the germline V gene (reference sequence). Trimming at V came to 4 bases and at J to 3 bases, leaving 3 bases not matched to a gene. The CDR3 region has the DNA TGTGCCAGCAGCCAGAGCGGGAGGGACACCGGGGAGCTGTTTTTT. Residues: CASSQSGRDTGELFF.

This clonotype occurred a few times. CDR3 nucleotide sequence: TGTGCCAGCAGCTTAGTGGGGACTAGCGGGCCGTACAATGAGCAGTTCTTC. It is translated as CASSLVGTSGPYNEQFF. The V gene is TRBV7-2, the J gene TRBJ2-1, with 12 bases matching TRBD2. Germline CDR1 and CDR2: SGHTA and FQGNSA. The CDR3 consists of 17 residues. Trimming cost V 1 base and J 4 bases; bases outside gene matches: 5.

This clonotype was seen many times. The chain carries TRBV5-1 and TRBJ2-7; 11 bases fit TRBD2. Trimming at V came to 1 base and at J to 4 bases, leaving 4 bases not matched to a gene. Germline V lookup: CDR1 SGHRS, CDR2 YFSETQ. The CDR3 is made up of 15 amino acids. In DNA, the CDR3 is TGCGCCAGCAGCTTGACTAGCGGGAGTGCGTACGAGCAGTACTTC. It specifies CASSLTSGSAYEQYF.

This clonotype was counted ten times or more. The chain is built from TRBV5-1 and TRBJ2-3; D call uncertain. The CDR3 loop spans 14 amino acids. The V and J ends lost 4 bases and 3 bases respectively, with 12 bases between them. The germline CDR1 and CDR2 sequences are SGHRS and YFSETQ. CDR3 residues: CASSPLWETDTQYF. The CDR3 DNA is TGCGCCAGCAGCCCCCTATGGGAAACAGATACGCAGTATTTT.

This clonotype was counted a few times. The CDR3 spells CAISVTKVAGNKNIQYF. CDR3 nucleotides: TGTGCCATCAGTGTTACAAAGGTAGCGGGAAACAAAAACATTCAGTACTTC. The J gene is TRBJ2-4, the V gene TRBV10-3, with 8 bases identical to TRBD2. The CDR3 contains 17 residues. Germline lookup yields CDR1 ENHRY and CDR2 SYGVKD. V lost 4 bases and J lost 3; bases outside the gene matches: 11.

This clonotype was recorded many times. V and J are TRBV5-1 and TRBJ2-5; 14 nucleotides line up with TRBD2. The CDR3 is made up of 18 amino acids. The germline V gene encodes CDR1 SGHRS and CDR2 YFSETQ. V was clipped by 5 bases and J by 5 bases; unmatched bases: 14. DNA for the CDR3: TGCGCCAGCAGTCCTACCTGGACTAGCGGGAGGTTTCGGGAGACCCAGTACTTC. It codes for CASSPTWTSGRFRETQYF. Supplemented by reference TRBV5-1 and TRBJ2-5, the full variable domain reads KAGVTQTPRYLIKTRGQQVTLSCSPISGHRSVSWYQQTPGQGLQFLFEYFSETQRNKGNFPGRFSGRQFSNSRSEMNVSTLELGDSALYLCASSPTWTSGRFRETQYFGPGTRLLVL.

This clonotype was seen ten or more times. The rearrangement joins TRBV10-1 to TRBJ1-1; D not resolved. Between the trimmed V and J ends, which lost 6 bases and 3 bases, there was a span of 11 bases. The germline V gene encodes CDR1 WNHNN and CDR2 SYGVQD (reference sequence). This CDR3 is 13 amino acids long. In DNA, the CDR3 is TGCGCCAGCAGGTCCATGATGGACACTGAAGCTTTCTTT. This translates into CASRSMMDTEAFF.

The rearrangement links TRBV11-2 to TRBJ2-7; a possible D gene is TRBD2 (6 bases). Trimming pared 3 bases from V and 5 bases from J, leaving 17 bases between. Germline assignment: CDR1 SGHAT and CDR2 FQNNGV. The CDR3 contains 15 residues. DNA for the CDR3: TGTGCCAGCAGCTTCTCGTTGCCGGGAGTCGACGAGCAGTACTTC. It translates to CASSFSLPGVDEQYF.

In its sample, this clonotype was seen many times. The V call is TRBV7-9, the J call TRBJ2-1; D uncertain. The length of the CDR3 is 17 residues. Trimming left V 4 bases short and J 2 bases short, with 18 bases between. Germline V gene lookup returns CDR1 SEHNR and CDR2 FQNEAQ (reference sequence). The CDR3 is CASSSDFAESAYNEQFF. In DNA form, the CDR3 reads TGTGCCAGCAGCTCCGACTTTGCGGAGTCAGCCTACAATGAGCAGTTCTTC. Based on the CDR3 plus reference TRBV7-9 and TRBJ2-1, the full variable domain is DTGVSQNPRHKITKRGQNVTFRCDPISEHNRLYWYRQTLGQGPEFLTYFQNEAQLEKSRLLSDRFSAERPKGSFSTLEIQRTEQGDSAMYLCASSSDFAESAYNEQFFGPGTRLTVL.

In its sample, this clonotype was seen a few times. V is TRBV5-1 and J is TRBJ2-7, with 8 bases identical to TRBD1. From germline, CDR1 is SGHRS and CDR2 YFSETQ. The CDR3 runs to 14 residues. V gave up 4 bases and J gave up 6 bases; unmatched junction bases: 9. In DNA form, the CDR3 reads TGCGCCAGCAGCCTATACCAGGGGGCAGGCGAGCAGTACGTC. Translated, it gives CASSLYQGAGEQYV.

There are many counts of this clonotype. The gene calls are TRBV6-2 or TRBV6-3 and TRBJ1-5; TRBD1 might be the D (5 bases). CDR1 is MNHEY, CDR2 SVGEGT, per germline. V was trimmed by 3 bases and J by 5 bases, leaving 14 bases between them. This CDR3 comprises 15 residues. The CDR3 here is CASSYWQGTDQPQHF. Here the CDR3 DNA reads TGTGCCAGCAGTTATTGGCAGGGAACAGATCAGCCCCAGCATTTT.

There are many counts of this clonotype. This chain links TRBV5-1 with TRBJ2-3, with 10 bases identical to TRBD2. Trimming cost V 3 bases and J 0 bases; bases outside gene matches: 4. CDR3 size: 16 residues. The germline gives CDR1 SGHRS, CDR2 YFSETQ. The CDR3: CASSSGTSASTDTQYF. DNA for the CDR3: TGCGCCAGCAGCTCCGGGACTAGCGCTAGCACAGATACGCAGTATTTT.

This clonotype was counted a single time. An end of the junction differs from the germline gene, which may be a read error. The genes are TRBV28 and TRBJ2-7, with D unresolved. In germline, CDR1 is MDHEN, CDR2 SYDVKM. The CDR3 contains 13 residues. The CDR3 DNA follows: TGTGTCAGCAGTTTAGAAGGGCCCTACGAGCAGTACTTC. It codes for CVSSLEGPYEQYF.

This clonotype was recorded many times. V and J are TRBV29-1 and TRBJ2-7; 8 positions agree with TRBD1. CDR1 and CDR2 from the germline V gene are SQVTM and ANQGSEA. This CDR3 region has 16 residues. Unmatched junction bases numbered 14, after V lost 3 bases and J lost 4 bases. CDR3 protein: CSVDKGRGLFSYEQYV. CDR3 in DNA: TGCAGCGTTGATAAGGGCAGGGGGCTTTTTTCGTACGAGCAGTACGTC.

V is TRBV20-1 and J is TRBJ2-7, with TRBD2 identical over 8 bases. The CDR3 is 15 amino acids. Trimming took 1 base from V and 4 from J; bases not matched to a gene: 9. Germline V gene lookup returns CDR1 DFQATT and CDR2 SNEGSKA (reference sequence). CDR3 DNA sequence: TGCAGTGCTAGAGCCGGTAGCGGGACGGGGTACGAGCAGTACTTC. It codes for CSARAGSGTGYEQYF.

This clonotype was counted between two and nine times. Relative to the germline gene, one junction end is altered; a read error may explain this. This chain links TRBV2 with TRBJ2-3, with TRBD2 identical over 8 bases. Germline V CDR1 and CDR2: SNHLY, FYNNEI. The CDR3 spans 14 residues. DNA of the CDR3: TGTGCCAGCAGCGTTACTAGCGGACCCCCTCCTGGGGATTTT. Protein sequence: CASSVTSGPPPGDF.

Only a few counts were recorded for this clonotype. The rearrangement links TRBV7-9 to TRBJ1-3; D unresolved. Germline CDR1 reads SEHNR; CDR2 reads FQNEAQ (reference sequence). Trimming stripped 3 bases from V and 4 bases from J, with 10 bases between. This CDR3 has 14 residues. The CDR3 DNA sequence: TGTGCCAGCAGCTTGATGACAATAGGAAACACCATATATTTT. It encodes CASSLMTIGNTIYF.

This clonotype was counted between two and nine times. The chain joins TRBV27 to TRBJ2-5, with 7 bases lining up with TRBD1. The CDR3 has 13 amino acids. The germline V gene has CDR1 MNHEY and CDR2 SMNVEV (reference sequence). With V trimmed by 3 bases and J by 7 bases, 5 bases remained unmatched. The chain's CDR3 is CASSLGQSGTQYF. In nucleotides, the CDR3 is TGTGCCAGCAGTTTGGGACAGTCTGGGACCCAGTACTTC.

At least ten counts were recorded for this clonotype. The chain employs TRBV29-1 and TRBJ1-1, with no clear D. The CDR3 spans 12 residues. Trimming removed 3 bases from V and 8 bases from J, with 13 bases in between. The germline gives CDR1 SQVTM, CDR2 ANQGSEA. CDR3: CSVEALQREAFF. The DNA of the CDR3 is TGCAGCGTTGAGGCCCTGCAGAGGGAAGCTTTCTTT.

There are a few counts of this clonotype. The chain recombines TRBV18 with TRBJ1-1, with D tentatively TRBD1 (6 bases). V was pared by 3 bases and J by 4 bases, with 15 bases between. This CDR3 is built from 15 residues. The germline gives CDR1 KGHSH, CDR2 LQKENI. CDR3 sequence reads: CASSPVPGHSTEAFF. The CDR3 nucleotides are TGTGCCAGCTCACCCGTCCCGGGACACAGCACTGAAGCTTTCTTT.

This clonotype was seen only a few times. The chain joins TRBV9 to TRBJ1-5, with D perhaps matching TRBD1 (5 bases). The V and J ends lost 0 bases and 0 bases respectively, with 10 bases between them. CDR1 and CDR2 (germline): SGDLS, YYNGEE. This CDR3 has 16 amino acids. The CDR3 DNA reads TGTGCCAGCAGCGTAGGTCCCCAGGGTAGCAATCAGCCCCAGCATTTT. Its protein product is CASSVGPQGSNQPQHF. Based on the CDR3 plus reference TRBV9 and TRBJ1-5, the full variable domain is DSGVTQTPKHLITATGQRVTLRCSPRSGDLSVYWYQQSLDQGLQFLIQYYNGEERAKGNILERFSAQQFPDLHSELNLSSLELGDSALYFCASSVGPQGSNQPQHFGDGTRLSIL.

This clonotype was counted a few times. The V call is TRBV20-1, the J call TRBJ2-3; 12 nucleotides align to TRBD2. With 6 bases clipped from V and 4 bases from J, the junction kept 20 bases outside the gene matches. This CDR3 contains 19 residues. CDR1 DFQATT and CDR2 SNEGSKA come from the germline V gene (reference sequence). The chain's CDR3 is CSAQTLAGGPRWGPDTQYF. CDR3 in DNA: TGCAGTGCGCAGACGCTAGCGGGAGGGCCCCGGTGGGGGCCAGATACGCAGTATTTT.

This clonotype was found a few times. The chain carries TRBV20-1 and TRBJ1-1; D may be TRBD1 (5 bases). This CDR3 comprises 13 residues. The V gene's germline CDR1 is DFQATT and CDR2 SNEGSKA (reference sequence). The germline V and J ends were trimmed by 4 bases and 2 bases, with 11 bases remaining between them. The CDR3 is CSANRGDNTEAFF. The CDR3, as DNA: TGCAGTGCTAACCGCGGGGACAACACTGAAGCTTTCTTT.

As concerns this clonotype: One end of the junction varies from germline; a read error may be responsible. The chain combines TRBV11-3 with TRBJ1-6; the D gene is possibly TRBD1 (5 bases). The V gene's germline CDR1 is SGHNT and CDR2 YENEEA. CDR3 length equals 14 residues. CDR3 protein: CAGSSGDAGSPLHF. The DNA for the CDR3 is TGTGCCGGCAGCTCGGGGGACGCAGGTTCACCCCTCCACTTT. The entire variable domain, with the rest obtained from reference TRBV11-3 and TRBJ1-6, is as follows: EAGVVQSPRYKIIEKKQPVAFWCNPISGHNTLYWYLQNLGQGPELLIRYENEEAVDDSQLPKDRFSAERLKGVDSTLKIQPAELGDSAVYLCAGSSGDAGSPLHFGNGTRLTVT.

The sample holds a few counts of this clonotype. J is TRBJ2-1 and V is TRBV6-2 or TRBV6-3, with 8 bases matching TRBD2. This CDR3 comprises 16 residues. Germline CDR1 reads MNHEY; CDR2 reads SVGEGT. The V and J ends lost 4 bases and 3 bases, in that order; junction bases with no gene match: 8. In nucleotides, the CDR3 is TGTGCCAGCAGTTCAAAAACTAGCGGCCACTACAATGAGCAGTTCTTC. Translation: CASSSKTSGHYNEQFF.

In the case of this clonotype: One base away lies a much larger clone, so this may be a sequencing read error. The CDR3 end shows no conserved phenylalanine or tryptophan, and so a read error is likely. CDR3 sequence: CASSQELNEQFL. The DNA of the CDR3 is TGCGCCAGCAGCCAGGAGTTGAATGAGCAGTTCCTC. This chain links TRBV4-1 with TRBJ2-1; D unresolved. Germline CDR1 and CDR2: MGHRA and YSYEKL. The ends were cut back, 3 bases at V and 7 bases at J, with 7 bases in the middle. The CDR3 has 12 amino acids.

In this sample, this clonotype turned up many times. V gene TRBV3-1 combines with J gene TRBJ2-1; TRBD2 aligns across 10 bases. Germline loops: CDR1 LGHDT, CDR2 YNNKEL (reference sequence). This CDR3 contains 16 residues. Trimming removed 2 bases from V and 8 bases from J; junction bases left unmatched: 9. This CDR3 is CASSQRSSGSHYEQFF. The CDR3 coding sequence is TGTGCCAGCAGCCAACGCTCTAGCGGGAGTCACTATGAGCAGTTCTTC.

The chain employs TRBV7-8 and TRBJ1-2; 7 nucleotides agree with TRBD1. CDR3 length: 13 amino acids. CDR1 SGHVS and CDR2 FQNEAQ come from the germline V gene. The V gene end was trimmed by 5 bases and the J gene end by 8 bases; junction bases not matched to a gene: 8. In DNA, the CDR3 is TGTGCCAGCAGCCTGACAGGGAATAACGGCTACACCTTC. Translated, it gives CASSLTGNNGYTF.